This T cell receptor beta chain was captured by sequencing in a study of T-cell reconstitution after alpha-beta-depleted transplantation in children. Library preparation (for TCRbeta) was performed with unique molecular identifiers. Using its own MiXCR run on the PCR reads, TCRdb lists one record per CDR3 protein. Of a few hundred thousand distinct CDR3 sequences in the sample, more than 10% were seen once. Trimming removed 0 bases at V and 5 bases at J, with 16 bases between. Per germline, CDR1 LGHNA and CDR2 YSLEER. CDR3 length: 16 amino acids. In its sample, this clonotype was seen a few times. The sequencing used PBMCs, collected from the stem cell graft. The chain employs TRBV4-3 and TRBJ1-1; D remains unclear. This sequence was found in a human donor who donated a stem cell graft to a child with Fanconi anemia. The CDR3 region is CASSQDQTGFVTEAFF. CDR3 nucleotide sequence: TGCGCCAGCAGCCAAGATCAGACGGGTTTTGTGACTGAAGCTTTCTTT.